This TCR beta chain was sequenced for a study of technical replicates of blood from four donors. The table came from immunoSEQ multiplex PCR; TCRdb's copy has only in-frame clones and leaves some out. The sample lists some 74,000 clones; about 88% were seen once. V gave up 3 bases and J gave up 1 base, with 7 bases separating them. This CDR3 has 13 amino acids. Germline CDR1 is SGHAT and CDR2 is FQNNGV. The source of this sequence is a human donor in good health. The sample taken for sequencing was T cells isolated from PBMCs. This chain joins TRBV11-2 and TRBJ2-7; D remains ambiguous. Here the CDR3 reads CASSFGDSYEQYF. CDR3 nucleotide sequence: TGTGCCAGCAGCTTCGGTGATTCCTACGAGCAGTACTTC.